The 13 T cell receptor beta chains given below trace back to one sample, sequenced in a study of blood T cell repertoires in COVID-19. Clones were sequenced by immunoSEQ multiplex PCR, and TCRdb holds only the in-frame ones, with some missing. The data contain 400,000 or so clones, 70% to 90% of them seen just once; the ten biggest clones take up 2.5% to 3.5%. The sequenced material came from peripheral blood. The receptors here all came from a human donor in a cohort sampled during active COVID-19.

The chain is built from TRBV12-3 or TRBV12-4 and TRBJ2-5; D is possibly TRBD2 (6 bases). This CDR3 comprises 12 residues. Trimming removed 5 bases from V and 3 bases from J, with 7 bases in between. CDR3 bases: TGTGCCAGCAGTGGAGGGGAAGAGACCCAGTACTTC. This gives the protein CASSGGEETQYF.

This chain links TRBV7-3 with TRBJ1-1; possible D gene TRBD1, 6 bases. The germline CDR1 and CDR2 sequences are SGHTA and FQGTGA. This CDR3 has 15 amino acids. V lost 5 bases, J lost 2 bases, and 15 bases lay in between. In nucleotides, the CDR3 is TGTGCCAGCAGCCCAGGGGACATGAGAAACACTGAAGCTTTCTTT. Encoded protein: CASSPGDMRNTEAFF.

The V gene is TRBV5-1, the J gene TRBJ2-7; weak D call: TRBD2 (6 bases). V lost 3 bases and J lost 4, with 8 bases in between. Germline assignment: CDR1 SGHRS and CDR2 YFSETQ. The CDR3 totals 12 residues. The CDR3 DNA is TGCGCCAGCAGCTCAGGACTATACGAGCAGTACTTC. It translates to CASSSGLYEQYF.

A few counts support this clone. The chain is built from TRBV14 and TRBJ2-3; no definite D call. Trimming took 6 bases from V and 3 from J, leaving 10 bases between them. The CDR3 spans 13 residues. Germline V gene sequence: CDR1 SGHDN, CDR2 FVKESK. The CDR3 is CASSLLGTDTQYF. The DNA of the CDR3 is TGTGCCAGCAGTCTCCTCGGGACAGATACGCAGTATTTT.

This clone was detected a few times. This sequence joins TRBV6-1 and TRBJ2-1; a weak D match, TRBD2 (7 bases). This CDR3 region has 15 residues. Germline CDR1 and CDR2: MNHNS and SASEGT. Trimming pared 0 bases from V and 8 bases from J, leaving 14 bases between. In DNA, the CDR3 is TGTGCCAGCAGTGAAGCGTCGGGGGGCATCTATGAGCAGTTCTTC. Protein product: CASSEASGGIYEQFF.

The CDR3 sequence: CASSQELTRGYTF. The CDR3 DNA reads TGTGCCAGCAGCCAAGAACTTACTAGGGGCTACACCTTC. The V and J genes are TRBV14 and TRBJ1-2; D call uncertain. CDR1 is SGHDN, CDR2 FVKESK, per germline. The CDR3 runs 13 residues. The V and J ends lost 0 bases and 8 bases respectively, with 10 bases between them.

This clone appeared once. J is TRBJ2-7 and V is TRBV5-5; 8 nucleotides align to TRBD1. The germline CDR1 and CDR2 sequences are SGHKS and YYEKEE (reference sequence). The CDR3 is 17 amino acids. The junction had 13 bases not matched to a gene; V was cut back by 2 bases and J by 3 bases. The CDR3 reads CASSLSFWTGINYEQYF. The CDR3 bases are TGTGCCAGCAGCTTAAGTTTCTGGACAGGGATCAACTACGAGCAGTACTTC.

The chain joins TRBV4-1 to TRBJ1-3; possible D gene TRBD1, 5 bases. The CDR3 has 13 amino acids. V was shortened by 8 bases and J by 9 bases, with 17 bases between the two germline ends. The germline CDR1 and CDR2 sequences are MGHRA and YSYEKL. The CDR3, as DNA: TGCGCCAGCGGACGTGGGGCCGGGGGCACCATATATTTT. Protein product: CASGRGAGGTIYF.

The DNA of the CDR3 is TGTGCCAGCAGTGTGAACAGGCCGAACGAGCAGTACTTC. This codes for CASSVNRPNEQYF. The chain joins TRBV2 to TRBJ2-7; D might be TRBD1 (5 bases). Germline CDR1 is SNHLY and CDR2 is FYNNEI. V lost 4 bases, J lost 5 bases, and 12 bases lay in between. CDR3 size: 13 residues.

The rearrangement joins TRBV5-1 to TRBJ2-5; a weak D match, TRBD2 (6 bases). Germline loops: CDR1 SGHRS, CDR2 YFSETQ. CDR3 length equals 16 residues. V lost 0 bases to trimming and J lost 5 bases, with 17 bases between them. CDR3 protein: CASSLDARGSGETQYF. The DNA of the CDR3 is TGCGCCAGCAGCTTGGATGCCCGGGGGAGTGGGGAGACCCAGTACTTC.

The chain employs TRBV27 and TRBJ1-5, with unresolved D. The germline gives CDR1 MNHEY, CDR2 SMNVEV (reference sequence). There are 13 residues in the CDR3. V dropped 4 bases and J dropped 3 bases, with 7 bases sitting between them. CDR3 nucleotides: TGTGCCAGCAGTTGGTCCTACAATCAGCCCCAGCATTTT. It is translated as CASSWSYNQPQHF.

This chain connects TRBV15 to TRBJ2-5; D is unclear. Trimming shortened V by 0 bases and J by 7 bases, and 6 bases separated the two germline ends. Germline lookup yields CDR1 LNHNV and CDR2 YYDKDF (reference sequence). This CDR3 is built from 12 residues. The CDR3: CATSRDPRTQYF. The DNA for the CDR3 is TGTGCCACCAGCAGAGACCCGCGGACCCAGTACTTC.

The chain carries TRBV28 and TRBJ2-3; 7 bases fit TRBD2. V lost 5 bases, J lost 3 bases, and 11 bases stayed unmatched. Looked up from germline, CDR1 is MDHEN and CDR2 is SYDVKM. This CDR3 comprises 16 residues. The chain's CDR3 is CASSQAGTMGTDTQYF. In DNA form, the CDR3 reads TGTGCCAGCAGTCAAGCGGGGACCATGGGAACAGATACGCAGTATTTT.